This TCR beta chain originates from a study of cytomegalovirus exposure and HLA in healthy donors (dated by TCRdb to 2016 to 2017). Regarding the research as a whole: According to an earlier analysis of a few hundred of the donors, 200 million or so T cells yielded 95 million to 140 million unique TCR beta sequences and about 280 Gb of sequence data. Alongside the repertoire data, information on donor age, sex, ethnicity and CMV serostatus was compiled. In an earlier analysis of more than 550 of the donors, high-throughput TCR beta sequencing was used to judge whether each TCR beta V gene segment behaved as functional or pseudogenic. Among around 400 genotyped donors of the cohort, an average of about 240,000 unique TCR beta nucleotide sequences were sequenced per donor, 15% to 20% of them non-productive. To predict cytomegalovirus infection status, the study brought together high-throughput TCR immunosequencing, statistical association of individual TCRs with disease status, and machine learning. The genetic ancestry cluster associated with self-reported Caucasian donors included 81% of the approximately 400 genotyped donors. Class I and class II HLA loci were covered by the typing at four-digit resolution. Along with the approximately 650-subject first cohort, a separate validation cohort of about 110 different subjects was used. Genome-wide SNP genotypes for about 65% of the roughly 700 donors were used in a later genetic analysis, which treated that subset as a discovery cohort. The number of typed donors differed by locus: 629-630 for A, B, C, DRB1 and DQB1; approximately 540 for DQA1; around 610 for DPA1; and about 450 for DPB1. In a later analysis, previously published TCR beta repertoires from more than 500 donors were re-analyzed and high-resolution HLA genotyping was added so that TCR occurrence patterns could be studied. Rather than drawing on any new phenotypic data, the later analysis identified candidate immune exposures from TCR beta sequences and the way those sequences occurred across donors. Every discovery cohort repertoire had been produced on one sequencing platform. The aim of the study was to test whether cataloging public T cell receptors could identify signatures of past pathogen exposure. An early release covering roughly 640 HLA-typed donors comprised roughly 300 gigabases of sequencing data and tens of millions of unique TCR sequences. The T cell repertoires of 666 subjects were profiled by immunosequencing and related to cytomegalovirus serostatus. A handful of DR-DQ haplotypes were handled as single units for association and clustering because linkage in the cohort was strong.

The paper as a whole reports these results and caveats: When HLA alleles, especially DR and DQ, strongly co-occurred, TCR associations were difficult to assign to individual alleles. Because counts were too low, more than 15 rarely observed V segments, including chromosome 9 orphons, were left out of the earlier analysis of 587 of the donors. The cohort was sequenced for TCR beta chains only, and without alpha or paired-chain data the features that could be detected were limited. In both the original and validation cohorts, the classifier was reported to diagnose cytomegalovirus status with high specificity and sensitivity. A few of the identified cytomegalovirus-associated TCR beta chains were confirmed in vitro to be specific for cytomegalovirus antigens. In a later genetic analysis, a missense DCLRE1C variant was associated with V-gene and J-gene trimming of TCR beta chains, and the association was replicated in an independent cohort. In a later analysis, several top co-occurrence clusters were reported to appear linked to parvovirus B19, influenza, CMV and Epstein-Barr virus. A further reported finding was that TCR beta sequences accurately predicted the HLA-A and HLA-B alleles for most subjects in the first cohort. Because the 87-base-pair reads could not distinguish some IMGT-functional V segments, including TRBV6-2 and TRBV6-3, those segments were excluded. In the study, some 180 TCR beta chains were listed as associated with cytomegalovirus. A cluster of highly shared sequence variants was judged likely to be a technical artifact of the sequencing pipeline. According to a later genetic analysis, donors in an Asian-associated ancestry cluster had fewer N-insertions in productive TCRs than the approximately 670-donor mean. The authors suggested that the approach could potentially be extended to other disease states and immunological phenotypes. A later analysis found that HLA-associated TCR beta chains were more clonally expanded and had lower generation probabilities than equally common non-associated chains. Most TCR sequences were observed very rarely across donors, whereas some public TCRs were present in many individuals. Because some donors lacked HLA typing at each locus, the association tests relied only on the typed subset. The presence/absence analyses assumed that sequencing depth was roughly uniform across donors, and that assumption may not be true. In an earlier analysis of some 500 of the donors, most TCR beta V segments were observed in productive rearrangements about 90% or about 30% of the time, broadly matching IMGT annotations. According to a later analysis, TCR association rates differed among HLA loci, with DRB1 alleles showing the most associated TCRs and HLA-C alleles showing the fewest. In a later analysis, most CMV-associated TCR beta chains were found to appear HLA-restricted, with HLA associations seemingly driven largely by CMV exposure. CMV serostatus was the only immune exposure information available for the cohort. At a false discovery rate of 0.05, a later analysis linked roughly 17,000 TCR beta sequences to specific HLA alleles. Linkage disequilibrium might explain the correlated functional status among segregating V segments, but an unknown experimental factor could not be excluded.

In total, around 600 healthy bone marrow donors made up the cohort. At the time of sampling, all cohort members were nominally healthy, though unrecorded immune exposures were likely present. The donor tested CMV seropositive, placing the donor among the 250 to 350 seropositive members of the cohort. A peripheral blood sample was provided by each donor, and peripheral blood mononuclear cells were used for TCR beta sequencing. Genomic DNA extraction from the blood cell samples was performed with the Qiagen DNeasy Blood Extraction Kit. Compared with germline, V lacks 2 bases and J lacks 5 bases; bases without a gene match: 7. Inclusive of the bounding cysteine and phenylalanine, the CDR3 is 14 residues long. Solely the CDR3 DNA is kept, with 42 bases framed from the first base. CDR1 is given as GTSNPN and CDR2 as SVGIG, both from the germline V gene (reference sequence). The method was the immunoSEQ multiplex PCR assay. The multiplex PCR relied on a mix of 60 forward primers for TCR Vbeta segments and 13 reverse primers for TCR Jbeta segments. Amplification of the CDR3 region of rearranged TCR beta genes was performed with a multiplex PCR assay on genomic DNA. Amplified TCR beta libraries were sequenced as 87-base-pair reads on the Illumina HiSeq System. On the authors' methods: A later analysis counted 65 million to 90 million unique TCR beta chains across the 690 or so repertoires, and 10 million to 12 million of these chains were shared by at least two donors. A nearest-neighbor algorithm error-corrected the raw reads and collapsed the reads into unique sequences, merging closely related sequences to remove PCR and sequencing errors. To assign V, D and J gene segments, CDR3 sequences were aligned to IMGT reference sequences. Each retained sequence needed at least a six-nucleotide match to both a V gene segment and a J gene segment. A rearrangement was called productive if the CDR3 had no stop codons and remained in frame with V and J, and every other rearrangement was called non-productive. CDR3 was defined by IMGT convention, running from the second conserved V-encoded cysteine to the conserved J-encoded phenylalanine. In an earlier analysis of just under 600 of the donors, sequences lacking an unambiguous match to a single V gene segment were excluded. In an earlier analysis of a few hundred of the donors, V segments were called functional above 56.7% productive rearrangements and were called segregating when the between-donor standard deviation exceeded 5%. A statistical classification framework was developed to diagnose cytomegalovirus status using the catalog of TCR beta chain sequences. In a later analysis, V and J genes were assigned by comparing TCR nucleotide sequences against IMGT/GENE-DB human TR gene sequences. A later analysis assigned CDR3 sequences and most-parsimonious VDJ recombination scenarios with the TCRdist pipeline. In a later analysis, every TCR beta chain was defined by the combination of its CDR3 amino acid sequence and its V-gene family, and reads without a unique V-gene family were dropped. To address suspected cross-contamination and a sequencing artifact, a later analysis removed 550 to 750 highly shared, low-generation-probability nucleotide sequences. A later analysis calculated a clonal expansion index for each public chain from normalized within-repertoire ranks of inferred template counts. In a later analysis, generation probabilities were computed with a VDJ recombination model fitted to out-of-frame rearrangements, and the resulting probabilities were checked against IGoR. In a later analysis, TCR-TCR, TCR-HLA and TCR-CMV co-occurrence was scored with hypergeometric tests, and a repertoire-size bias correction was applied to TCR pairs. In a later analysis, false discovery rates were estimated by permuting HLA or CMV assignments 20 times. In a later analysis, co-occurring TCRs were grouped using DBSCAN, and TCRdist sequence similarity was added for clustering within HLA-allele-positive subsets. Repertoires with fewer than 30,000 or more than 120,000 public chains were left out of co-occurrence clustering, as were several repertoires with anomalous nucleotide sharing. Drawn from immuneACCESS, this table holds only the in-frame rearrangements with V and J called that TCRdb kept. Clones are partly lost; checked studies trace under half to an unresolved V gene and leave the rest unexplained. From that table come the V and J calls and clone size; the DNA was used to work out D and trimming. The table for this sample shows under 70,000 clones. Together, the top ten hold less than 15% of the sample.

Details on this clone: No antigen is known for it.

The sequence was obtained from a woman in her twenties or thirties in good health and CMV-seropositive. The chain couples TRBV30 to TRBJ2-5, with 8 central nucleotides matching TRBD1. Sequenced input: PBMCs. The DNA reads as follows: TGTGCCTGGAGTATGACAGGGGCCGTGGAGACCCAGTACTTC. Its amino acids are CAWSMTGAVETQYF.